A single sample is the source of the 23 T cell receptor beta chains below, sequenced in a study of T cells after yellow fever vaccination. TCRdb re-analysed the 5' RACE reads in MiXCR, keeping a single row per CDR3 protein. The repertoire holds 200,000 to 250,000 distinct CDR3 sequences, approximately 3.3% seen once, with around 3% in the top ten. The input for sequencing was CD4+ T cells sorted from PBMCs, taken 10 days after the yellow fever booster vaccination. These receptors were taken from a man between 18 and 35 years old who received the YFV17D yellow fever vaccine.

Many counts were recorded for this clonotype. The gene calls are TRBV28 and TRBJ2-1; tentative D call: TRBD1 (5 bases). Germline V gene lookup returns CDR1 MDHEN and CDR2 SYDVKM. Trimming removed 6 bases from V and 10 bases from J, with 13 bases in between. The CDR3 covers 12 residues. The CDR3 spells CASRAGSLEQFF. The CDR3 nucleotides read TGTGCCAGCAGGGCAGGGTCTTTGGAGCAGTTCTTC.

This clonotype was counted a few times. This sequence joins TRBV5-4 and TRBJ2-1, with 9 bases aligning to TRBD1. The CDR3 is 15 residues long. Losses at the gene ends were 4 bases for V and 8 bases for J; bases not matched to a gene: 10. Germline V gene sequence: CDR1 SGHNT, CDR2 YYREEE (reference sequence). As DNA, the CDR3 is TGTGCCAGCAGCCCCCGGGACAGGGCTCGGGATGAGCAGTTCTTC. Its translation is CASSPRDRARDEQFF.

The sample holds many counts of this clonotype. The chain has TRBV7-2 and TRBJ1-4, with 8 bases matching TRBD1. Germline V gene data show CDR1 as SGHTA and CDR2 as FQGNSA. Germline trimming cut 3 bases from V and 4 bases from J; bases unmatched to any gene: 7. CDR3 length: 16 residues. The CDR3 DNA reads TGTGCCAGCAGCTTGAGGGGGACAGGAAGTAATGAAAAACTGTTTTTT. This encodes CASSLRGTGSNEKLFF. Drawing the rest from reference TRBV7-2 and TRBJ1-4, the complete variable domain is GAGVSQSPSNKVTEKGKDVELRCDPISGHTALYWYRQSLGQGLEFLIYFQGNSAPDKSGLPSDRFSAERTGGSVSTLTIQRTQQEDSAVYLCASSLRGTGSNEKLFFGSGTQLSVL.

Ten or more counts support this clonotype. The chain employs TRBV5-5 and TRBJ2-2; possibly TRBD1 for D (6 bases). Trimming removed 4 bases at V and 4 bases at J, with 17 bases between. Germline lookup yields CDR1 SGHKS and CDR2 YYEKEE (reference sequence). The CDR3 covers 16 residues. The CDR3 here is CASSPPTGTTTGELFF. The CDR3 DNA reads TGTGCCAGCAGCCCCCCCACCGGGACAACCACCGGGGAGCTGTTTTTT.

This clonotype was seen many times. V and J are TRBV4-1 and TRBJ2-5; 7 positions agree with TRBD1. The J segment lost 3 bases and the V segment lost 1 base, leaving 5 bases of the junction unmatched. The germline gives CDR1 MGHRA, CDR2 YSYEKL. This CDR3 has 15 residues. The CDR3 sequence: CASSQVGRGKETQYF. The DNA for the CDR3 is TGCGCCAGCAGCCAAGTGGGCAGGGGGAAAGAGACCCAGTACTTC.

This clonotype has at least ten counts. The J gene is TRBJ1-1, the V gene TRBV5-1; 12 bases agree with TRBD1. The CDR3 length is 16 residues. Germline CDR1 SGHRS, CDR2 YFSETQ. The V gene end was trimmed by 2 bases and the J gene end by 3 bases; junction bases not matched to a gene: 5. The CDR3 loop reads CASSFGTGGAYTEAFF. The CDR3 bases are TGCGCCAGCAGCTTCGGGACAGGGGGCGCATACACTGAAGCTTTCTTT.

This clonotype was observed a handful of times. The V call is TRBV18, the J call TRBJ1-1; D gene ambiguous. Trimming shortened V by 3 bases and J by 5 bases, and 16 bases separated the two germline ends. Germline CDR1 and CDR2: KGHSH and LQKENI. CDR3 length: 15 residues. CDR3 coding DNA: TGTGCCAGCTCACCCTATGCAGGCGAGGATACTGAAGCTTTCTTT. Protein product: CASSPYAGEDTEAFF.

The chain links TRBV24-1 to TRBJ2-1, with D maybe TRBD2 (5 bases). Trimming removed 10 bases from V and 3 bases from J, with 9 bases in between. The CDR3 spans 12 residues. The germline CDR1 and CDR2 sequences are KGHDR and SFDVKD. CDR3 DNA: TGTGCCACAACACGGGGCTACAATGAGCAGTTCTTC. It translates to CATTRGYNEQFF.

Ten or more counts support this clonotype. CDR3 sequence reads: CASSLGQGADEQYV. The DNA for the CDR3 is TGCGCCAGCAGCTTGGGACAGGGGGCAGACGAGCAGTACGTC. The V call is TRBV5-1, the J call TRBJ2-7; TRBD1 agrees at 10 bases. The CDR3 consists of 14 residues. Germline V gene sequence: CDR1 SGHRS, CDR2 YFSETQ. The V segment lost 0 bases and the J segment 5 bases; nucleotides outside the gene matches: 2.

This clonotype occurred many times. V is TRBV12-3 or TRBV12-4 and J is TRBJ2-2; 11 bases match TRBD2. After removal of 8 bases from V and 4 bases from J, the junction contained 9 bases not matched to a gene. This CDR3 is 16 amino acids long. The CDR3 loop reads CASRLAGTSLTGELFF. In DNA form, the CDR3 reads TGTGCCAGCCGACTAGCGGGGACATCCCTCACCGGGGAGCTGTTTTTT.

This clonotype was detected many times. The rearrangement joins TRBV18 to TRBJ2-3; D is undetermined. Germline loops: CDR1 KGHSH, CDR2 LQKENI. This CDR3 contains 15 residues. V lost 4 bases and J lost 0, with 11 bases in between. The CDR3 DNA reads TGTGCCAGCTCACAGAGAGTCCTTAGCACAGATACGCAGTATTTT. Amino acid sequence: CASSQRVLSTDTQYF.

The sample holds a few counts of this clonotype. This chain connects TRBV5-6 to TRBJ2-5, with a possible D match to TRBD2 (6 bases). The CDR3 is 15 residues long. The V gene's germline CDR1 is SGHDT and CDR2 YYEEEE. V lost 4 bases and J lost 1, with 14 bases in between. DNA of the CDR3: TGTGCCAGCAGCCTCCGGGACTTCTTCCAAGAGACCCAGTACTTC. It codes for CASSLRDFFQETQYF.

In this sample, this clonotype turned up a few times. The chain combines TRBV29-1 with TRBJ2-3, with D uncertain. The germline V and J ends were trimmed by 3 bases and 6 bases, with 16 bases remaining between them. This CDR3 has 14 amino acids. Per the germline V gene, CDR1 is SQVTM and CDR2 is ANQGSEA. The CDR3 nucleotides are TGCAGCGTTGATACCCCCCACGCACAGGATACGCAGTATTTT. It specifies CSVDTPHAQDTQYF.

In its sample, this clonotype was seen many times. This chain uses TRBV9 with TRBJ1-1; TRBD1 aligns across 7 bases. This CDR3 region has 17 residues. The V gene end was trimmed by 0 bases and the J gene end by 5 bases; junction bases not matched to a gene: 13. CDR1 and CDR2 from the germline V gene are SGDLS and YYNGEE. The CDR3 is CASSVGAPQGIGTEAFF. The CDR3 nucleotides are TGTGCCAGCAGCGTAGGAGCCCCACAGGGGATCGGGACTGAAGCTTTCTTT.

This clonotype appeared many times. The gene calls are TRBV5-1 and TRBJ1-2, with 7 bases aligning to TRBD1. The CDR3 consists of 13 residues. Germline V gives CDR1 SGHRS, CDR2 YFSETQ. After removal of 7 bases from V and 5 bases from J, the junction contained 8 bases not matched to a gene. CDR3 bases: TGCGCCAGCGGAAGGACAGGCACTTATGGCTACACCTTC. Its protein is CASGRTGTYGYTF.

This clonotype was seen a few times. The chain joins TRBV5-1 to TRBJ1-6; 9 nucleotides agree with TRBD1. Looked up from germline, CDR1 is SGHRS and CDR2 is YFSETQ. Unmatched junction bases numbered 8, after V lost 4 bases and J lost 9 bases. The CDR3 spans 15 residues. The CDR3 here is CASSTQGATGSPLHF. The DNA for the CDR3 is TGCGCCAGCAGCACACAGGGGGCTACAGGTTCACCCCTCCACTTT.

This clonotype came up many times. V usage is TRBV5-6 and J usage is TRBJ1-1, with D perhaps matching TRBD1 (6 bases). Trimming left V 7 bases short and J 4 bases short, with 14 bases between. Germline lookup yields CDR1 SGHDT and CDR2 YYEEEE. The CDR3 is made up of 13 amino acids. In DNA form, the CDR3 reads TGTGCCAGCCTGAGGGGGAGGATCACTGAAGCTTTCTTT. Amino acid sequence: CASLRGRITEAFF.

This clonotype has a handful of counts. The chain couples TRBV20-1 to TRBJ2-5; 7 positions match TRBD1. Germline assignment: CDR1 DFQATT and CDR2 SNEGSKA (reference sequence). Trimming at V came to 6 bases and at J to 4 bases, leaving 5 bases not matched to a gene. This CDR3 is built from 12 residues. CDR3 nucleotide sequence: TGCAGTGCACCGGGACAGACAGAGACCCAGTACTTC. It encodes CSAPGQTETQYF.

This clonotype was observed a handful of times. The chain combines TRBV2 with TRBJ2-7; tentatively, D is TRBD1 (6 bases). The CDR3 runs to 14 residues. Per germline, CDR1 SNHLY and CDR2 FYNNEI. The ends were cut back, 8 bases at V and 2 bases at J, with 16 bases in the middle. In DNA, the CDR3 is TGTGCCAGCCAGATAGGACAGAATACCTACGAGCAGTACGTC. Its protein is CASQIGQNTYEQYV.

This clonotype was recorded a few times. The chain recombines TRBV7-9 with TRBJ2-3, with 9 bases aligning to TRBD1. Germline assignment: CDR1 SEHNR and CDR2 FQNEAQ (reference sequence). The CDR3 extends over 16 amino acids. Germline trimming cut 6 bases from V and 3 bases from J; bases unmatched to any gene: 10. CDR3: CASRPKQGARTDTQYF. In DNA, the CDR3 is TGTGCCAGCAGACCAAAACAGGGGGCAAGAACAGATACGCAGTATTTT.

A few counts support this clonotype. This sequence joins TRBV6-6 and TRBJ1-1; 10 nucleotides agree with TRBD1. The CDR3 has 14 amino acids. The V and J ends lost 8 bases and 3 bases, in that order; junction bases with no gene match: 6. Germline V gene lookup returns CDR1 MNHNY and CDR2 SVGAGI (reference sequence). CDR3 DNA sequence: TGTGCCAGCGACAGGGGGCCCACTCACACTGAAGCTTTCTTT. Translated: CASDRGPTHTEAFF.

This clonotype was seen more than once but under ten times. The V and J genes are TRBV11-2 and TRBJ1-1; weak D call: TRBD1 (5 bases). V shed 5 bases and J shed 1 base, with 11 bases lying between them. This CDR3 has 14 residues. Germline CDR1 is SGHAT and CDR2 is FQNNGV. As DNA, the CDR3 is TGTGCCAGCAGCCGGAGGACAAGGAACACTGAAGCTTTCTTT. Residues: CASSRRTRNTEAFF.

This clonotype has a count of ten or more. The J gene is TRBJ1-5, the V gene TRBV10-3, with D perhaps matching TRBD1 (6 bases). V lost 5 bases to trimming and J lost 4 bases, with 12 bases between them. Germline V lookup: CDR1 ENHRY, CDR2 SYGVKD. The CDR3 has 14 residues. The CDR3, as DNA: TGTGCCATCAGTTCACAGGGCGAGAATCAGCCCCAGCATTTT. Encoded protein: CAISSQGENQPQHF.